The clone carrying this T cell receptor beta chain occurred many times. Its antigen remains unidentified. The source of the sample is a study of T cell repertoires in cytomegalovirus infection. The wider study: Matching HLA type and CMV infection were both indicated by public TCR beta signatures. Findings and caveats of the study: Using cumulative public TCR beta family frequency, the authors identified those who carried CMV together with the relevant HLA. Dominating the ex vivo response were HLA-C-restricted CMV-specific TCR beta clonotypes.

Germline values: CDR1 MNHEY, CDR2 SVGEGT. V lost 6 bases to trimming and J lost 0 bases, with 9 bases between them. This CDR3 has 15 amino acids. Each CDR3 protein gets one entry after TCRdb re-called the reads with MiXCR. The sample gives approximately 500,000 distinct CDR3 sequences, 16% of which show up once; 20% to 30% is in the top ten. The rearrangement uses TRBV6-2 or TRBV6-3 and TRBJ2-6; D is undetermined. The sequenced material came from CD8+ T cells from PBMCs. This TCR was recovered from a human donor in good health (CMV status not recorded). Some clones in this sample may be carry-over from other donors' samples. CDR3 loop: CASRKLGSGANVLTF. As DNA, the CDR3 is TGTGCCAGCAGGAAACTGGGCTCTGGGGCCAACGTCCTGACTTTC.